This TCR beta chain was observed in a study of shared clonotypes between healthy human individuals. Donors, healthy HIV-negative adults, lacked recent acute infections or vaccinations. Findings and limits, study-wide: Roughly 5% of naive CD4 clonotypes were common to several donors. Non-shared clonotypes were found to have lower generation probabilities than the clonotypes that were shared by all four of the sorted-subset donors.

Replicate PCRs for sorted subsets used about 200 ng DNA; this equaled around 29,000 T cell genomes. Assay used: immunoSEQ multiplex PCR; TCRdb lists only in-frame clones, some missing. The sample gives a few hundred thousand clones, roughly 84% of which show up once; around 16% is in the top ten. On this clone itself: What it recognizes is unknown.

Sequencing was done on a sample of memory CD8+ T cells sorted from blood. Described subset: CD45RO+ cells pooled with CCR7-negative TemRA cells. This sequence originates from a man between 18 and 35 years old in good health.

As DNA, the CDR3 is TGTGCCAGCAGCTTATTGGCGTGGACGGTAGCCTACGAGCAGTACTTC. The encoded protein is CASSLLAWTVAYEQYF. The chain is built from TRBV7-6 and TRBJ2-7; the D is unclear. V shed 2 bases and J shed 2 bases, with 16 bases lying between them. Germline V CDR1 and CDR2: SGHVS, FNYEAQ. CDR3 size: 16 residues.